In its sample, the clone carrying this T cell receptor (beta chain) was seen many times. Its matching antigen is unknown. The entry originates in a study of CD8 T cells in ankylosing spondylitis. Study conclusions and caveats: Seven or eight highly homologous variants formed a TCR beta motif that appeared characteristic of ankylosing spondylitis blood.

The germline V gene has CDR1 SQVTM and CDR2 ANQGSEA. CDR3 size: 10 residues. Trimming removed 7 bases at V and 4 bases at J, with 5 bases between. Construction of TCR beta libraries was performed using quantitative 5'-RACE with molecular barcodes. From the 5' RACE reads, TCRdb called clonotypes with MiXCR, one entry per CDR3 protein. The sample consists of about 700,000 distinct CDR3 sequences, about 20% of them appearing once. Sequenced: blood, either unsorted or a sorted T cell fraction (not recorded which). The chain combines TRBV29-1 with TRBJ2-1; D is unclear. This sequence was found in a male donor with ankylosing spondylitis. CDR3 region: CSAGYNEQFF. CDR3 coding DNA: TGCAGCGCAGGTTACAATGAGCAGTTCTTC.